This TCR beta chain was profiled in a study of response to subunit inactivated influenza vaccine. Findings and limits, study-wide: The study's authors posited that every seasonal influenza vaccination enlists few new T cells.

MiXCR, run by TCRdb on the RT-PCR reads, gives a single entry per CDR3 protein. Of over 400,000 distinct CDR3 sequences listed, 10% to 15% are singletons. Concerning this clonotype: The antigen remains undetermined.

The V end was cut by 5 bases, the J end by 1 base, with 9 bases between. Germline CDR1 is SGHRS and CDR2 is YFSETQ. The CDR3 covers 13 residues. The receptor comes from a man aged 45-65 years who received an inactivated influenza vaccine. The source material was PBMCs from blood, sampled roughly 45 days after vaccination. This chain connects TRBV5-1 to TRBJ1-2, with a possible D match to TRBD1 (6 bases). CDR3 nucleotides: TGCGCCAGCAGGATGGACAGTAACTATGGCTACACCTTC. Translated: CASRMDSNYGYTF.